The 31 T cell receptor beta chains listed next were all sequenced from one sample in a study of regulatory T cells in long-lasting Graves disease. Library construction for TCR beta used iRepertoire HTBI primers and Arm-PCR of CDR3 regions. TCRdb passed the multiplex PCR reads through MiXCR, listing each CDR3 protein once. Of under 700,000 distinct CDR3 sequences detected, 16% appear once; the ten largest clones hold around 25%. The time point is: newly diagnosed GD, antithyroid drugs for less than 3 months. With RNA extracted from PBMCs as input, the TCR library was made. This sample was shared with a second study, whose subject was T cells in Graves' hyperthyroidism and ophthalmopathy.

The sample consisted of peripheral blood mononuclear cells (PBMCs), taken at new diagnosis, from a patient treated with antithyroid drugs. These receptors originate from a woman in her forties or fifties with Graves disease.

The CDR3 bases are TGTGCCAGCAGTGAGGGACAGGGTACGAACGAGCAGTACTTC. Its protein product is CASSEGQGTNEQYF. The J gene is TRBJ2-7, the V gene TRBV27, with 9 bases that match TRBD1. With 5 bases clipped from V and 5 bases from J, the junction kept 7 bases outside the gene matches. Germline CDR1 is MNHEY and CDR2 is SMNVEV (reference sequence). The CDR3 has 14 amino acids.

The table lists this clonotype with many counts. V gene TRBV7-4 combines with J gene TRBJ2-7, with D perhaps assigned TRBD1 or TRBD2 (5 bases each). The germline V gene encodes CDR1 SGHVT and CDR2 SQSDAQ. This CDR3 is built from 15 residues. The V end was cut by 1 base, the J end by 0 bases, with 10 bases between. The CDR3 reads CASSLGGVLSYEQYF. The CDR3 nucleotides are TGTGCCAGCAGCTTAGGAGGGGTCCTCTCCTACGAGCAGTACTTC.

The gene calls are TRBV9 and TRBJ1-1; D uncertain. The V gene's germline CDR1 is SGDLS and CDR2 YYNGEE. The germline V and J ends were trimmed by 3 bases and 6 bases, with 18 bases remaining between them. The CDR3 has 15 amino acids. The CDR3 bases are TGTGCCAGCAGCGCGGGAGGGAGGGTAAAATCTGAAGCTTTCTTT. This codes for CASSAGGRVKSEAFF. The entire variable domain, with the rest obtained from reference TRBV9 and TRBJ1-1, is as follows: DSGVTQTPKHLITATGQRVTLRCSPRSGDLSVYWYQQSLDQGLQFLIQYYNGEERAKGNILERFSAQQFPDLHSELNLSSLELGDSALYFCASSAGGRVKSEAFFGQGTRLTVV.

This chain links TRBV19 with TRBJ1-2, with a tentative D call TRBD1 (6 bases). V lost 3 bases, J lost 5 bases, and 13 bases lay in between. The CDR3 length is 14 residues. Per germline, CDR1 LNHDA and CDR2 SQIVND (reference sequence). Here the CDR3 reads CASSIPTGVYGYTF. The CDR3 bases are TGTGCCAGTAGTATCCCGACAGGAGTATATGGCTACACCTTC.

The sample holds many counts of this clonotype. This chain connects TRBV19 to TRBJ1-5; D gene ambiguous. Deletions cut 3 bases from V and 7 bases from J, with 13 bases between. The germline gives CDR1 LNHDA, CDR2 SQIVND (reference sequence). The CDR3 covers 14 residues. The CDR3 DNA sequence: TGTGCCAGTAGTATTGAAAGTGGGATCCAGCCCCAGCATTTT. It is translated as CASSIESGIQPQHF.

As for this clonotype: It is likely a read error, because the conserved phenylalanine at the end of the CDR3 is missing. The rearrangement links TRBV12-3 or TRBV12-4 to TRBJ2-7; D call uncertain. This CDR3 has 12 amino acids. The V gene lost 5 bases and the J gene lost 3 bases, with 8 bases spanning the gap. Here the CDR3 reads CASSDPSYEQYL. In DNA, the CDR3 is TGTGCCAGCAGTGATCCGAGCTACGAGCAGTACCTC.

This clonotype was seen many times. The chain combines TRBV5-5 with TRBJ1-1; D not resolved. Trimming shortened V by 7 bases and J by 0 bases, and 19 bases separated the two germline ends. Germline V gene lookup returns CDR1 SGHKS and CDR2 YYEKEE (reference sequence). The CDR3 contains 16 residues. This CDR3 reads CASALRRLEVNTEAFF. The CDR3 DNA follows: TGTGCCAGCGCCCTGAGAAGGCTAGAAGTGAACACTGAAGCTTTCTTT. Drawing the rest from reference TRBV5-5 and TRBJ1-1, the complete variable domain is DAGVTQSPTHLIKTRGQQVTLRCSPISGHKSVSWYQQVLGQGPQFIFQYYEKEERGRGNFPDRFSARQFPNYSSELNVNALLLGDSALYLCASALRRLEVNTEAFFGQGTRLTVV.

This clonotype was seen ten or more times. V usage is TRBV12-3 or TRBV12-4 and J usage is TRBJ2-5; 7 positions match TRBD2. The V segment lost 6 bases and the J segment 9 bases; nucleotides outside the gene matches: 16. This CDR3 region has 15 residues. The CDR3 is CASRSSSGSFLAQYF. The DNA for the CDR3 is TGTGCCAGCAGGAGTTCTAGCGGTTCCTTCTTAGCCCAGTACTTC.

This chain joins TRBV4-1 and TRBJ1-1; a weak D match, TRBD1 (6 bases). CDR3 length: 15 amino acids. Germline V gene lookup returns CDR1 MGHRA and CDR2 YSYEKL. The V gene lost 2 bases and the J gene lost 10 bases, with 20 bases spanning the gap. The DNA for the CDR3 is TGCGCCAGCAGCCAATTAGGACAGCCGGGCATGGGAGCTTTCTTT. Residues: CASSQLGQPGMGAFF.

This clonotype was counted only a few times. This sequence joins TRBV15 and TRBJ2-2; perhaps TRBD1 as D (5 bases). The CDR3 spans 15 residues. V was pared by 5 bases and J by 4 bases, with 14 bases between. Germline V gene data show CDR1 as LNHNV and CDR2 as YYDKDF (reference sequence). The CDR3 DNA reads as TGTGCCACCAGCCCCCCTACAGGAGCCACCGGGGAGCTGTTTTTT. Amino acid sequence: CATSPPTGATGELFF.

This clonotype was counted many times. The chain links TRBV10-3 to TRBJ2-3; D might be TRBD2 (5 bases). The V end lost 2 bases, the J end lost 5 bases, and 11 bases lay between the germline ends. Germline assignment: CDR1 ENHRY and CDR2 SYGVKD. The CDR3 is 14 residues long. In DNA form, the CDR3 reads TGTGCCATCAGTGAGGGGCGGAGGATAGATACGCAGTATTTT. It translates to CAISEGRRIDTQYF.

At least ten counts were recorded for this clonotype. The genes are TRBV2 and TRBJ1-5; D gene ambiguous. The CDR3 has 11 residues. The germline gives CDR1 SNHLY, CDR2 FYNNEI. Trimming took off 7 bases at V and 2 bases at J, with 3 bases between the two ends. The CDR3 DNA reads TGTGCCAGCAACCGCAATCAGCCCCAGCATTTT. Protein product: CASNRNQPQHF. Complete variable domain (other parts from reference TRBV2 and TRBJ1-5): EPEVTQTPSHQVTQMGQEVILRCVPISNHLYFYWYRQILGQKVEFLVSFYNNEISEKSEIFDDQFSVERPDGSNFTLKIRSTKLEDSAMYFCASNRNQPQHFGDGTRLSIL.

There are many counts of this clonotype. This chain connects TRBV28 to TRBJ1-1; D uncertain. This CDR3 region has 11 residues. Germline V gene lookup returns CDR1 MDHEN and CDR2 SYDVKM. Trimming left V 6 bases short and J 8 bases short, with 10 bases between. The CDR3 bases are TGTGCCAGCAGGGACGACCGAGAAGCTTTCTTT. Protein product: CASRDDREAFF.

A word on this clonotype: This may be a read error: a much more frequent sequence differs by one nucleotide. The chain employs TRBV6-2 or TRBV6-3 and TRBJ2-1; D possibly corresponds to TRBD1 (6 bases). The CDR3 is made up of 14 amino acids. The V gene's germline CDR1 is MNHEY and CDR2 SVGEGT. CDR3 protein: CASSPPLGADERFF. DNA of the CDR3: TGTGCCAGCAGTCCACCGTTGGGGGCAGATGAGCGGTTCTTC.

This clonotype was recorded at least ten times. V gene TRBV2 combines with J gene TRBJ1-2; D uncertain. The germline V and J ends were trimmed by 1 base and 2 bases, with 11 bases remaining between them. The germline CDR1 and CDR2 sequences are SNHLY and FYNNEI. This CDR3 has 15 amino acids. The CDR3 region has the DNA TGTGCCAGCAGTGAAGTCGCACATAGCAACTATGGCTACACCTTC. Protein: CASSEVAHSNYGYTF. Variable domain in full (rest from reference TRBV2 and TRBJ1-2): EPEVTQTPSHQVTQMGQEVILRCVPISNHLYFYWYRQILGQKVEFLVSFYNNEISEKSEIFDDQFSVERPDGSNFTLKIRSTKLEDSAMYFCASSEVAHSNYGYTFGSGTRLTVV.

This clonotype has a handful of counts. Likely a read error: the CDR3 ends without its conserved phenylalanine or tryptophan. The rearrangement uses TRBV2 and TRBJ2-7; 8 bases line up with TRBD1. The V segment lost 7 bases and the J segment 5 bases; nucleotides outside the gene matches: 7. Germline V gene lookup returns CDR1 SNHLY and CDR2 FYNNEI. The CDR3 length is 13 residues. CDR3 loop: CASNLDRADEQYL. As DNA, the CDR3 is TGTGCCAGCAACCTGGACAGGGCTGACGAGCAGTACCTC.

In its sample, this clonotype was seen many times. CDR3 nucleotides: TGTGCCAGCAGTGAGCAGGGACTAGAGCTGGAGACCCAGTACTTC. As protein: CASSEQGLELETQYF. This chain joins TRBV2 and TRBJ2-5; 8 positions match TRBD2. Germline loops: CDR1 SNHLY, CDR2 FYNNEI. The CDR3 length is 15 residues. The J segment lost 5 bases and the V segment lost 3 bases, leaving 8 bases of the junction unmatched.

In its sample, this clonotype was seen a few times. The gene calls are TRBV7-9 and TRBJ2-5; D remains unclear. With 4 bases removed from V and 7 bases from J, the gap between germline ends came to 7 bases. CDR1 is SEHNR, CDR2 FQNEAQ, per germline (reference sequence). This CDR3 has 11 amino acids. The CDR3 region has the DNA TGTGCCAGCAGCTCTGCTGGGACCCAGTACTTC. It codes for CASSSAGTQYF.

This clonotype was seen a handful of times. The CDR3 loop is CASSYRQGGNTEAFF. CDR3 bases: TGTGCCAGCAGCTACAGACAGGGAGGGAACACTGAAGCTTTCTTT. The gene calls are TRBV7-9 and TRBJ1-1, with 7 bases identical to TRBD1. With V trimmed by 4 bases and J by 1 base, 6 bases remained unmatched. Germline V gene data show CDR1 as SEHNR and CDR2 as FQNEAQ (reference sequence). The CDR3 consists of 15 residues.

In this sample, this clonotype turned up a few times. In nucleotides, the CDR3 is TGTGCCAGCAGGGTTCTCCCCAGCTACGAGCAGTACTTC. Its protein product is CASRVLPSYEQYF. This rearrangement joins TRBV2 to TRBJ2-7; D unresolved. Per germline, CDR1 SNHLY and CDR2 FYNNEI. Deletions cut 6 bases from V and 3 bases from J, with 12 bases between. CDR3 length equals 13 residues. Filled out from reference TRBV2 and TRBJ2-7, the complete variable domain reads EPEVTQTPSHQVTQMGQEVILRCVPISNHLYFYWYRQILGQKVEFLVSFYNNEISEKSEIFDDQFSVERPDGSNFTLKIRSTKLEDSAMYFCASRVLPSYEQYFGPGTRLTVT.

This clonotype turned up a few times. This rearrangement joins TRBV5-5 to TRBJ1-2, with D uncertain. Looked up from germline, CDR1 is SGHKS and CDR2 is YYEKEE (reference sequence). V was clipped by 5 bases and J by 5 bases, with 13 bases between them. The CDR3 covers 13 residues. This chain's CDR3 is CASSLVAGYGYTF. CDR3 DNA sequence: TGTGCCAGCAGTTTAGTTGCAGGATATGGCTACACCTTC.

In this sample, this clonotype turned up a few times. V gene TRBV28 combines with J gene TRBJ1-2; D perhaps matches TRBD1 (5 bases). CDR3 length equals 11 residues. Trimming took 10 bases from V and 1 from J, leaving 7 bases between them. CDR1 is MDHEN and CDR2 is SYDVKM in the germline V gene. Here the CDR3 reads CAIQDNYGYTF. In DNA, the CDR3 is TGTGCCATACAGGATAACTATGGCTACACCTTC.

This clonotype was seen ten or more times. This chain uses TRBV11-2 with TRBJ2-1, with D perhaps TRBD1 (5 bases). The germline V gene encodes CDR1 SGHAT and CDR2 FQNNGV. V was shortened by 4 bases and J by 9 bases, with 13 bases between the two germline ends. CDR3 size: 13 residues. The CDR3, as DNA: TGTGCCAGCAGCTCCCAACAGGATACTGAGCAGTTCTTC. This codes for CASSSQQDTEQFF.

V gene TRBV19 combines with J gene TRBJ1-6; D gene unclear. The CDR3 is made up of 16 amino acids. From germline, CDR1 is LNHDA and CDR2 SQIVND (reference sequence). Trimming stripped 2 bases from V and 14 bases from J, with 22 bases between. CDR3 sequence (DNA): TGTGCCAGTAGTATATCTGTGGACGGGCCCTCTCAGGCCCTCCACTTT. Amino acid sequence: CASSISVDGPSQALHF.

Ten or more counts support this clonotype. The CDR3 DNA follows: TGTGCCAGCAAAGGGACCGAAACGAACACTGAAGCTTTCTTT. This gives the protein CASKGTETNTEAFF. The J gene is TRBJ1-1, the V gene TRBV6-1; a possible D gene is TRBD1 (5 bases). The CDR3 runs 14 residues. V shed 7 bases and J shed 1 base, with 13 bases lying between them. Germline CDR1 is MNHNS and CDR2 is SASEGT.

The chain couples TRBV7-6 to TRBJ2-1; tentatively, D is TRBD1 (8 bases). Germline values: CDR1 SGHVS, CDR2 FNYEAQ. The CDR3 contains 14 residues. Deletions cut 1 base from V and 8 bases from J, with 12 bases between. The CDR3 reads CASSLGGGQDEQFF. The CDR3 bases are TGTGCCAGCAGCTTAGGCGGGGGACAGGATGAGCAGTTCTTC.

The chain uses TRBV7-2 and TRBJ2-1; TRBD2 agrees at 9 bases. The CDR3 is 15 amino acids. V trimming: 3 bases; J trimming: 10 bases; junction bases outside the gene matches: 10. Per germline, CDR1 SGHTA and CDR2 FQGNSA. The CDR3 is CASSFRLAADEEQFF. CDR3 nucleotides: TGTGCCAGCAGCTTTAGACTAGCGGCTGACGAGGAGCAGTTCTTC.

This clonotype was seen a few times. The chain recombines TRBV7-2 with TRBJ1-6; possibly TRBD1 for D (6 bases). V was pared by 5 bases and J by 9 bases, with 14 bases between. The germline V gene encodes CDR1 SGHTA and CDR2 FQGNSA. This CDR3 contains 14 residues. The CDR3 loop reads CASSLTTGTSPLHF. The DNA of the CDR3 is TGTGCCAGCAGCCTGACTACAGGGACTTCACCCCTCCACTTT.

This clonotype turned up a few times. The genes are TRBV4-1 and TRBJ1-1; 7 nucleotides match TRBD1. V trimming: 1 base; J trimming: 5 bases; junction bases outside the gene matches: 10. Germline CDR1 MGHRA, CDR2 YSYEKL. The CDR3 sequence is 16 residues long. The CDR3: CASSQAQGLGLTEAFF. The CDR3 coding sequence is TGCGCCAGCAGCCAAGCACAGGGGCTGGGTTTAACTGAAGCTTTCTTT.

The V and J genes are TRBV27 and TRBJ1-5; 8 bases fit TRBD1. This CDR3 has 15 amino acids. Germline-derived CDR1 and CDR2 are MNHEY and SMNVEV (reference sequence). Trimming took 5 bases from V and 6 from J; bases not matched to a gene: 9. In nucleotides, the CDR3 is TGTGCCAGCAGTCCCGGGACAGGAGGGAGTCAGCCCCAGCATTTT. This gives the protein CASSPGTGGSQPQHF.

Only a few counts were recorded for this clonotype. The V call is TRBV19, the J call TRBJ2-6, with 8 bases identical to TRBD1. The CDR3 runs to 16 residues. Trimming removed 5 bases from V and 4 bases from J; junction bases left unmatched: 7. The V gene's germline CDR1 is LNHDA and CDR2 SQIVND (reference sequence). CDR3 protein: CASSPGGERGANVLTF. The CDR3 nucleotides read TGTGCCAGTAGTCCAGGGGGCGAGCGAGGGGCCAACGTCCTGACTTTC.